This is a list of T cell receptor beta chains from one sample in a study of early T cells in non-severe SARS-CoV-2 infection. TCRdb re-analysed the 5' RACE reads in MiXCR, keeping a single row per CDR3 protein. The top ten clones hold 3.5% to 4% of a sample with approximately 75,000 distinct CDR3 sequences, 4.6% of them seen once. The material sequenced was whole blood, taken at baseline. The receptors here all came from an adult who was a healthcare worker with PCR-confirmed SARS-CoV-2 infection or an uninfected control (not recorded which). The donor label of this sample is uncertain. CDR3s include the opening cysteine and the closing phenylalanine or tryptophan. The D gene is left open where the match is weak. Where a row states a size, it is once, few, many or the class of an expanded clone; other rows omit it.

many	TRBD1	TRBV6-1	TRBJ1-1	TGTGCCAGCAGTGAATCGGTGGACAGGGAGGACACTGAAGCTTTCTTT	CASSESVDREDTEAFF
many	TRBD2	TRBV28	TRBJ2-3	TGTGCCAGCAGTTCACTAGCGGGGGCCAGCACAGATACGCAGTATTTT	CASSSLAGASTDTQYF
many	.	TRBV19	TRBJ1-6	TGTGCCAGTAGTATAGTCAATTCACCCCTCCACTTT	CASSIVNSPLHF
many	.	TRBV7-3	TRBJ2-1	TGTGCCAGCAGCGGGGGGGCCCACAATGAGCAGTTCTTC	CASSGGAHNEQFF
many	TRBD1	TRBV28	TRBJ2-1	TGTGCCAGCAGTCCGCCGGGACAGTACAATGAGCAGTTCTTC	CASSPPGQYNEQFF
.	.	TRBV3-2	TRBJ2-1	TGTGCCAGCAGCCCACCCTTTAGACGGGCAGGCAATGAGCAGTTCTTC	CASSPPFRRAGNEQFF
.	.	TRBV4-1	TRBJ2-2	TGCGCCAGCAGCCAAGATCGGAGGGGCGGCACCGGGGAGCTGTTTTTT	CASSQDRRGGTGELFF
many	.	TRBV5-4	TRBJ1-1	TGTGCCAGCAGCCCGGCTGTGAGCACTGAAGCTTTCTTT	CASSPAVSTEAFF
few	.	TRBV3-1	TRBJ1-5	TGTGCCAGCAGCCTAGGAACAGGGAAACAGCCCCAGCATTTT	CASSLGTGKQPQHF
many	.	TRBV12-3/TRBV12-4	TRBJ1-3	TGTGCCAGCAGTTTTATCGTGGACCCGCAAGTAAACACCATATATTTT	CASSFIVDPQVNTIYF
many	.	TRBV18	TRBJ1-6	TGTGCCAGCTCACCACCGCCGGGGAGGGATTCACCCCTCCACTTT	CASSPPPGRDSPLHF
many	.	TRBV29-1	TRBJ1-2	TGCAGCTCCGACCGAGATGGCTACACCTTC	CSSDRDGYTF
many	TRBD1	TRBV7-2	TRBJ1-6	TGTGCCAGCAGGGTTACAGGGGGTCTAAATAATTCACCCCTCCACTTT	CASRVTGGLNNSPLHF
.	.	TRBV5-4	TRBJ1-2	TGTGCCAGCAGCTACCCGGGACTGTGGTATGGCTACACCTTC	CASSYPGLWYGYTF
few	TRBD2	TRBV20-1	TRBJ2-5	TGCAGTGCGCGGACTAGCGGGGGGTACCAAGAGACCCAGTACTTC	CSARTSGGYQETQYF
many	.	TRBV20-1	TRBJ2-3	TGCAGTGCCCCCTGCGTAAGATGTTCCCCAGATACGCAGTATTTT	CSAPCVRCSPDTQYF
many	.	TRBV6-5	TRBJ1-2	TGTGCCAGCGGGACCATAAACTATGGCTACACCTTC	CASGTINYGYTF
few	TRBD1	TRBV24-1	TRBJ1-4	TGTGCCACCAGTGTCCTCTCCGGGACAGGGAATGAAAAACTGTTTTTT	CATSVLSGTGNEKLFF
few	.	TRBV6-7	TRBJ1-1	TGTGCCAGCGGGGACACCTCACGAAATTTCTTT	CASGDTSRNFF
many	TRBD2	TRBV7-2	TRBJ2-5	TGTGCCAGCAGCCCCCTAGCGGGGGGGTACCAAGAGACCCAGTACTTC	CASSPLAGGYQETQYF
many	.	TRBV29-1	TRBJ2-2	TGCAGCGTTCAGGGTTCGGGCGGGGAGCTGTTTTTT	CSVQGSGGELFF
.	.	TRBV7-2	TRBJ2-3	TGTGCCAGCAGCTTAGAGGGTAGCGGCCGCACAGATACGCAGTATTTT	CASSLEGSGRTDTQYF
many	TRBD2	TRBV27	TRBJ2-7	TGTGCCAGCAGTTTATCTGAGGTTAGCGGGGGCTACGAGCAGTACTTC	CASSLSEVSGGYEQYF
few	.	TRBV4-1	TRBJ2-1	TGCGCCAGCAGCCTAAAGAATATTGGCGCGTACAATGAGCAGTTCTTC	CASSLKNIGAYNEQFF
many	.	TRBV19	TRBJ1-5	TGTGCAAGACGACCGAGGGGCATTTGTCTGGATGGCAATCAGCCCCAGCATTTT	CARRPRGICLDGNQPQHF
.	.	TRBV12-3/TRBV12-4	TRBJ1-3	TGTGCCAGCAGTTTTTTTGGAGGGTCCCGCAGAGGAGGAAACACCATATATTTT	CASSFFGGSRRGGNTIYF
.	.	TRBV5-1	TRBJ2-2	TGCGCCTCGGCCGGCCTACACGGGGAGCTGTTTTTT	CASAGLHGELFF
.	.	TRBV7-6	TRBJ2-5	TGTGCCAGCAGGGGGACCGTTCAAGAGACCCAGTACTTC	CASRGTVQETQYF
.	TRBD2	TRBV6-2/TRBV6-3	TRBJ2-3	TGTGCCAGCAGTCTAGCGGACACAGATACGCAGTATTTT	CASSLADTDTQYF
.	.	TRBV18	TRBJ2-3	TGTGCCAGCTCCCCGGGCCCCGCAGCGTATACGCAGTATTTT	CASSPGPAAYTQYF
.	.	TRBV27	TRBJ2-1	TGTGCCAGCAGTTTATTTGGGGGGCCGGGTGAGCAGTTCTTC	CASSLFGGPGEQFF
.	TRBD1	TRBV5-1	TRBJ1-1	TGCGCCAGCAGCTTATTCAGGGGGGGCACTGAAGCTTTCTTT	CASSLFRGGTEAFF
few	.	TRBV29-1	TRBJ2-7	TGCAGCGTGGCAACAGGGCCCTACGAGCAGTACTTC	CSVATGPYEQYF
few	.	TRBV3-1	TRBJ1-3	TGTGCCAGCAGCCCCGGGCAAAACACCATATATTTT	CASSPGQNTIYF
many	.	TRBV15	TRBJ2-1	TGTGCCACCAGCAGAGAGTTGGGGCCGCAGTTCTTC	CATSRELGPQFF
few	TRBD2	TRBV20-1	TRBJ2-7	TGCAGTGCTAGAGCCGGGGGAGGGACCTACGAGCAGTACTTC	CSARAGGGTYEQYF
many	.	TRBV5-4	TRBJ2-3	TGTGCCAGCAGCTTCATCAGCGTGGCAGATACGCAGTATTTT	CASSFISVADTQYF
few	.	TRBV5-6	TRBJ2-5	TGTGCCAGCATGGGGGGGGCCGACACAGAGACCCAGTACTTC	CASMGGADTETQYF
many	TRBD1	TRBV12-3/TRBV12-4	TRBJ2-7	TGTGCCAGCAGTTTAGGGACAGGGGAACAATACGAGCAGTACTTC	CASSLGTGEQYEQYF
.	.	TRBV12-2	TRBJ2-7	TGTGCAAGTCGCTCTTGCACCGGGACAGGGGTCTACGAGCAGTACTTC	CASRSCTGTGVYEQYF
.	.	TRBV27	TRBJ2-3	TGTGCCAGCAGTGCGGGACTGCAGAGAGATACGCAGTATTTT	CASSAGLQRDTQYF
many	.	TRBV19	TRBJ1-4	TGTGCCAGTAGTTATGACGGGGCAACTAATGAAAAACTGTTTTTT	CASSYDGATNEKLFF
few	TRBD2	TRBV5-3	TRBJ2-3	TGTGCCAGAAGCTTGCCCGGGACTAGAATCACAGATACGCAGTATTTT	CARSLPGTRITDTQYF
few	.	TRBV25-1	TRBJ1-3	TGTGCCAGCAGTGAATTAGGCCCGGTGGGGCACACCATATATTTT	CASSELGPVGHTIYF
many	TRBD1	TRBV2	TRBJ2-3	TGTGCCAGCAGTTCCGGACAGGGCGGCAGCGAAGGCGCAGATACGCAGTATTTT	CASSSGQGGSEGADTQYF